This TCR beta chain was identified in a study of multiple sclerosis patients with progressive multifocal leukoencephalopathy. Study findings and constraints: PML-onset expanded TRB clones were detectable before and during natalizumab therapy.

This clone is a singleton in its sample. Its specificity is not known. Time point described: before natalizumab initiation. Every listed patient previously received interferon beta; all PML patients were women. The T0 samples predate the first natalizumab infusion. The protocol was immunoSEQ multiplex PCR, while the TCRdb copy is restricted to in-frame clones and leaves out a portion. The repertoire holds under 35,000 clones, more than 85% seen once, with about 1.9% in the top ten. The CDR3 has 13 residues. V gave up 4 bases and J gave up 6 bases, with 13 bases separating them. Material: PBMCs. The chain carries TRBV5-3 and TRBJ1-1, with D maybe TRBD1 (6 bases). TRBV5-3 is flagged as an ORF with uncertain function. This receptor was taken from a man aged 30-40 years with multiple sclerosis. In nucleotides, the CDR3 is TGTGCCAGAAGCCCACAGGGAGGGCCTGAAGCTTTCTTT. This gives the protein CARSPQGGPEAFF.